Described below is a single T cell receptor (beta chain) sequence and its context. Antigen: not known. The entry originates in a study of blood T cells in healthy people across ages. The CDR3 covers 15 residues. Trimming stripped 4 bases from V and 1 base from J, with 13 bases between. From germline, CDR1 is LGHNA and CDR2 YNFKEQ. PCR was performed a second time for about 7 to 11 cycles using a sample-barcoded 5' primer and a J-beta primer mix. MiXCR, applied by TCRdb to the 5' RACE reads, yields one record per CDR3 protein. The table shows hundreds of thousands of distinct CDR3 sequences, with about 37% occurring only once. Study-wide results and caveats: PBMCs left unsorted prevented a conclusive naive versus antigen-experienced comparison.

V is TRBV4-2 and J is TRBJ1-1; D call uncertain. Sequenced input: blood. The sequence was obtained from a man between 18 and 35 years old in good health. CDR3 in amino acids: CASSPTRNSNTEAFF. CDR3 bases: TGTGCCAGCAGCCCGACCAGGAATTCGAACACTGAAGCTTTCTTT.